This is a list of T cell receptor beta chains from one sample in a study of blood T cell repertoires in COVID-19. This table comes from immunoSEQ multiplex PCR, and its TCRdb copy is limited to in-frame clones, with some not included. The table lists around 62,000 clones, roughly 84% of them singletons. Input material: peripheral blood. The receptors shown here come from a man aged 50-59 years with active COVID-19. The CDR3 runs from the conserved cysteine through the conserved F or W. Fields, in order: CDR3 DNA, CDR3 protein, V gene, J gene, D gene, clone size. A D gene is named only where the DNA matches it firmly. Expanded clones are given a class, and other clones once, few, many or no size at all.

TGTGCCAGCAGCTTCCGGGACAGCCATACGCAGTATTTT,CASSFRDSHTQYF,TRBV5-6,TRBJ2-3,TRBD1,NA
TGTGCCAGCGCGCCTTCTAGCGGGAGATCCTACGAGCAGTACTTC,CASAPSSGRSYEQYF,TRBV2,TRBJ2-7,TRBD2,once
TGTGCCAGCAGCGGTGGGGCGTATGGCTACGAGCAGTACTTC,CASSGGAYGYEQYF,TRBV9,TRBJ2-7,NA,NA
TGTGCCAGCAGACCGGGACAGGGTAGAACCGGGGAGCTGTTTTTT,CASRPGQGRTGELFF,TRBV3-1/TRBV3-2,TRBJ2-2,TRBD1,NA
TGTGCCAGCAGTTCCCAGGGGCGGGAGCAGTACTTC,CASSSQGREQYF,TRBV27,TRBJ2-7,NA,NA
TGTGCCAGAGAGGGACTAGCGGGGGGGCCCACAGATACGCAGTATTTT,CAREGLAGGPTDTQYF,TRBV2,TRBJ2-3,TRBD2,NA
TGCAGCGTTGAAGGAACTTCTAGCAAGGAAGAGACCCAGTACTTC,CSVEGTSSKEETQYF,TRBV29-1,TRBJ2-5,NA,NA
TGTGCCAGCAGCCTAGCGGGGGGGCCTGAAAAGACCCAGTACTTC,CASSLAGGPEKTQYF,TRBV3-1/TRBV3-2,TRBJ2-5,TRBD2,NA
TGTGCCAGTAGTATAGGTCCGGGGGGCAATCAGCCCCAGCATTTT,CASSIGPGGNQPQHF,TRBV19,TRBJ1-5,NA,once
TGTGCCAGCAGTAAGGGGCAGGGGGCAAACTACGAGCAGTACTTC,CASSKGQGANYEQYF,TRBV27,TRBJ2-7,TRBD1,NA
TGTGCCAGCAGCCCAGGGGGCGCGGGACTATCTAGGGGCTACACCTTC,CASSPGGAGLSRGYTF,TRBV3-1/TRBV3-2,TRBJ1-2,TRBD1,many
TGTGCCAGCAGTTGGACAGGGGGCTTTTACGAGCAGTACTTC,CASSWTGGFYEQYF,TRBV27,TRBJ2-7,TRBD1,NA
TGTGCCAGCAGCCAAGATGGCGGGATCTCCTACGAGCAGTACTTC,CASSQDGGISYEQYF,TRBV3-1/TRBV3-2,TRBJ2-7,NA,NA